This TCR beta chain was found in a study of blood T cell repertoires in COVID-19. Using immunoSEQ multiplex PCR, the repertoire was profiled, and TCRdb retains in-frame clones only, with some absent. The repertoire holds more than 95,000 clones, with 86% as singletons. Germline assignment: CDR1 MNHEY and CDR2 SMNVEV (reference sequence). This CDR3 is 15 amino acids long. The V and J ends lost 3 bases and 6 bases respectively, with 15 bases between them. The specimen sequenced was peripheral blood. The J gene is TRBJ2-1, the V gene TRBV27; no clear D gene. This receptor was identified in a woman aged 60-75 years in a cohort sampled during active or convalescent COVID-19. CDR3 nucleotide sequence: TGTGCCAGCAGTTTCCCCGGGTTAGCCCGCAATGAGCAGTTCTTC. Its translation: CASSFPGLARNEQFF.